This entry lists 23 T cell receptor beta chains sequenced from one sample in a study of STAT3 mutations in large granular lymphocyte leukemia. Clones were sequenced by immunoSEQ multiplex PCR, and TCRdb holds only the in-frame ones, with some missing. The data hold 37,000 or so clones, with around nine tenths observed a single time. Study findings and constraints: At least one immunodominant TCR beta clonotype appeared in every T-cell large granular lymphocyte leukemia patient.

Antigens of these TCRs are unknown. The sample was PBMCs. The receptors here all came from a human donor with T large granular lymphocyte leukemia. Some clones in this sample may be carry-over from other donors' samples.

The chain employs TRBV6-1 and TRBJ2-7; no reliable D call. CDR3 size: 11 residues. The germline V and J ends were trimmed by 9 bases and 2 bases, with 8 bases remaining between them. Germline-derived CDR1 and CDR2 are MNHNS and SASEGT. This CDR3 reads CASYLPYEQYF. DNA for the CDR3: TGTGCCAGTTACTTGCCCTACGAGCAGTACTTC.

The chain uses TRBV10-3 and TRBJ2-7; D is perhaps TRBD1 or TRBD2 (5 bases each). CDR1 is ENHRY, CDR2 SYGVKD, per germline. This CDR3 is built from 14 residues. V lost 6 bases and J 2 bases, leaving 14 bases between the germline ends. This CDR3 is CAIRPGPSTYEQYV. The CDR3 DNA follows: TGTGCCATCAGGCCGGGACCGAGCACCTACGAGCAGTACGTC.

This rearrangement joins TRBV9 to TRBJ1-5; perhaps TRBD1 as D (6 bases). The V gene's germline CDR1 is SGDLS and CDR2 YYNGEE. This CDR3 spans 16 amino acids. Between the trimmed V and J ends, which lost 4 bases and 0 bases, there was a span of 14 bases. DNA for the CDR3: TGTGCCAGCAGCCTGGGGGGCGAATATAGCAATCAGCCCCAGCATTTT. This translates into CASSLGGEYSNQPQHF.

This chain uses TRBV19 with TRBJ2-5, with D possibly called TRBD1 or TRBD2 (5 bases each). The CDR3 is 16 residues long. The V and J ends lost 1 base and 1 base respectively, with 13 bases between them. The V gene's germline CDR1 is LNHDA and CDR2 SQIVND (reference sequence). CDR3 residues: CASSIAGWGSQETQYF. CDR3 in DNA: TGTGCCAGTAGTATAGCTGGATGGGGGAGCCAAGAGACCCAGTACTTC.

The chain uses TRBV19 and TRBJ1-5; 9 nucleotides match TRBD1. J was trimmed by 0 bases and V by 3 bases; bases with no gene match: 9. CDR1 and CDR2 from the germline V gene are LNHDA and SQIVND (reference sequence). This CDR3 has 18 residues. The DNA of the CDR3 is TGTGCCAGTAGTATCGTTTGGACAGGGGCCTATAGCAATCAGCCCCAGCATTTT. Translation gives CASSIVWTGAYSNQPQHF.

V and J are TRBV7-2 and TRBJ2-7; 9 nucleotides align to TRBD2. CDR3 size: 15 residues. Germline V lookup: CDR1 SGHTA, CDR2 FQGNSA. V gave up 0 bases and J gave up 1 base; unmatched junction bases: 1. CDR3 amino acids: CASSLAGLASYEQYF. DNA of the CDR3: TGTGCCAGCAGCTTAGCAGGACTAGCGTCCTACGAGCAGTACTTC. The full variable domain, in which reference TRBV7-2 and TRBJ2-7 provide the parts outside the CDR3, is GAGVSQSPSNKVTEKGKDVELRCDPISGHTALYWYRQSLGQGLEFLIYFQGNSAPDKSGLPSDRFSAERTGGSVSTLTIQRTQQEDSAVYLCASSLAGLASYEQYFGPGTRLTVT.

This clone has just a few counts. The CDR3 bases are TGTGCCAGCAGTCCCACGGGGAGGGGCGCTTACACTGAAGCTTTCTTT. Translating it yields CASSPTGRGAYTEAFF. The rearrangement uses TRBV28 and TRBJ1-1; TRBD1 might be the D (5 bases). Germline V gene data show CDR1 as MDHEN and CDR2 as SYDVKM. CDR3 length equals 16 residues. Trimming stripped 5 bases from V and 3 bases from J, with 19 bases between.

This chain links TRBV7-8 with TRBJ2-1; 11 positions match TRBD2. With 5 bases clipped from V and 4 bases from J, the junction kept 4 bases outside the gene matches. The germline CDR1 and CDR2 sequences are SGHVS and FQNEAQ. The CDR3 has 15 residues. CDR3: CASSTTSGGYNEQFF. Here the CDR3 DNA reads TGTGCCAGCAGCACAACTAGCGGGGGTTACAATGAGCAGTTCTTC. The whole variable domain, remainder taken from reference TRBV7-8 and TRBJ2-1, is GAGVSQSPRYKVAKRGQDVALRCDPISGHVSLFWYQQALGQGPEFLTYFQNEAQLDKSGLPSDRFFAERPEGSVSTLKIQRTQQEDSAVYLCASSTTSGGYNEQFFGPGTRLTVL.

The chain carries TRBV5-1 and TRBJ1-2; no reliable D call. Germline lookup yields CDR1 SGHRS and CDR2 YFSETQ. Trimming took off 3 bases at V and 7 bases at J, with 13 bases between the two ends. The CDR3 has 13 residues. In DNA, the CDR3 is TGCGCCAGCAGCTCGCACCGGACTTTTGGCTACACCTTC. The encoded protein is CASSSHRTFGYTF.

CDR3 sequence: CASRLEGQSSYEQYF. The CDR3 nucleotides are TGTGCCAGCAGACTAGAGGGCCAAAGCTCCTACGAGCAGTACTTC. The V and J genes are TRBV7-8 and TRBJ2-7, with D possibly TRBD2 on 5 matching bases. CDR1 is SGHVS, CDR2 FQNEAQ, per germline. The CDR3 is 15 amino acids. Trimming took 6 bases from V and 0 from J, leaving 15 bases between them.

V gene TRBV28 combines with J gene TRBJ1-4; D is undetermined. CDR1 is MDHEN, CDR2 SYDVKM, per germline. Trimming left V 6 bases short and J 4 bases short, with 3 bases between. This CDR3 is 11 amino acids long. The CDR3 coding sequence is TGTGCCAGCAGCAATAATGAAAAACTGTTTTTT. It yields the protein CASSNNEKLFF.

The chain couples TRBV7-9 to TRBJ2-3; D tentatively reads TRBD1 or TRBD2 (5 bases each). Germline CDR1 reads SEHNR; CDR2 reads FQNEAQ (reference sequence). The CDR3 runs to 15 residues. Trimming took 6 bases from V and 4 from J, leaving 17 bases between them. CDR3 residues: CASRLKRLGADTQYF. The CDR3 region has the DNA TGTGCCAGCAGACTTAAGAGGCTGGGGGCAGATACGCAGTATTTT.

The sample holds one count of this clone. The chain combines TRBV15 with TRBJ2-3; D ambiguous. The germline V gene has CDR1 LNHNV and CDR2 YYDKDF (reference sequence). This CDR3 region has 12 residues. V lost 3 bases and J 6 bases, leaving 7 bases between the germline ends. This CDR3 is CATSSAGDTQYF. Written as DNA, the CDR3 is TGTGCCACCAGCAGCGCCGGTGATACGCAGTATTTT.

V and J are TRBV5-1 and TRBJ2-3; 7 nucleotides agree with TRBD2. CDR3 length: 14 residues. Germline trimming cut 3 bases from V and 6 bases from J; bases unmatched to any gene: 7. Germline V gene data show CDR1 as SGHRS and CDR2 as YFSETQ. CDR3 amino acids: CASSWGGGEDTQYF. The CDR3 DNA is TGCGCCAGCAGCTGGGGCGGGGGAGAGGATACGCAGTATTTT.

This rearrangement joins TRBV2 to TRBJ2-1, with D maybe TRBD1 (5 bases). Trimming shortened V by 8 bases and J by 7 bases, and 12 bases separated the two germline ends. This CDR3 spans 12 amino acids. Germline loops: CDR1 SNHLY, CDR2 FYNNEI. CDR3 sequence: CASELAGNEQFF. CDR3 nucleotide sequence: TGTGCCAGCGAGTTGGCAGGGAATGAGCAGTTCTTC.

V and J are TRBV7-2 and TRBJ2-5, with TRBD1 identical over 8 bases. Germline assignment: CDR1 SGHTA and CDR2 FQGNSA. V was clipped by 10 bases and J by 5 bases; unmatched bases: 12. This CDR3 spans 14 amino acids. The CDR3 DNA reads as TGTGCCACCCGACAGGGGCAAGATAGGGAGACCCAGTACTTC. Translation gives CATRQGQDRETQYF.

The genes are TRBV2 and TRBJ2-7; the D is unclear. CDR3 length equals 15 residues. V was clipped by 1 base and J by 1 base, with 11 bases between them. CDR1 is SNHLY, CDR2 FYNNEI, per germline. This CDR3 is CASSEGASLSYEQYF. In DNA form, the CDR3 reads TGTGCCAGCAGTGAAGGAGCCAGCTTGTCCTACGAGCAGTACTTC.

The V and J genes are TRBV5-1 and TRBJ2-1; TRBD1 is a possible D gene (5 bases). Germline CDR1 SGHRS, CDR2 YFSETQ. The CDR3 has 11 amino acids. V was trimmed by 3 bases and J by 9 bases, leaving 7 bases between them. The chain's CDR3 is CASSSQGEQFF. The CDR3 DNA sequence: TGCGCCAGCAGCTCCCAGGGTGAGCAGTTCTTC.

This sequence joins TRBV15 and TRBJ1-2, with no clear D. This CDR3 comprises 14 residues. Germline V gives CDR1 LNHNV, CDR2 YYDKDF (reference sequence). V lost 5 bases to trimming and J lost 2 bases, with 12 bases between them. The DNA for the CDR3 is TGTGCCACCAGCGCCCCGGGCAGAAACTATGGCTACACCTTC. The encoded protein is CATSAPGRNYGYTF.

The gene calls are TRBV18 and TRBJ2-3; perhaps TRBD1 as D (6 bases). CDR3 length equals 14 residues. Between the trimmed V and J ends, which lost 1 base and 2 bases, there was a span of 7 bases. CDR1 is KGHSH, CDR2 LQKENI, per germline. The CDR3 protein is CASSPRTATDTQYF. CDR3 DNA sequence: TGTGCCAGCTCACCACGGACAGCCACAGATACGCAGTATTTT.

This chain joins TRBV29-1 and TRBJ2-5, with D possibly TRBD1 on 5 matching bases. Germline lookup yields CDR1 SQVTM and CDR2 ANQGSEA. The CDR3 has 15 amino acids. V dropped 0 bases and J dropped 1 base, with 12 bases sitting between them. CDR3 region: CSVEDLGAVQETQYF. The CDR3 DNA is TGCAGCGTTGAAGATCTTGGGGCAGTCCAAGAGACCCAGTACTTC.

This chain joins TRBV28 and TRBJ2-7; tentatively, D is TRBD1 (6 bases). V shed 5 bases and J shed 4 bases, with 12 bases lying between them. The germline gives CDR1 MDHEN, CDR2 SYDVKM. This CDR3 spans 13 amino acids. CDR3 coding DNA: TGTGCCAGCAGTACACAGGGAAAATACGAGCAGTACGTC. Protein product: CASSTQGKYEQYV.

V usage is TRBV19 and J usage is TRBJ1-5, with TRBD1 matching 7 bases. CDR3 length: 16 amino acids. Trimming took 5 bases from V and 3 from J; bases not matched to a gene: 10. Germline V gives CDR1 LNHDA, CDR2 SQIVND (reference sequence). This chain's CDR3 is CASSPGTVRPNQPQHF. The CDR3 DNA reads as TGTGCCAGTAGTCCCGGGACAGTGCGCCCCAATCAGCCCCAGCATTTT.